Included here is one T cell receptor beta chain sequence, with context. Generated by immunoSEQ multiplex PCR, the TCRdb table keeps only in-frame clones and is missing some. The sample carries roughly 140,000 clones, under 85% recorded once. This CDR3 comprises 13 residues. Germline V gene lookup returns CDR1 MNHEY and CDR2 SVGAGI. V was clipped by 2 bases and J by 3 bases, with 5 bases between them. This sample is drawn from a study of PD-1 blockade in classical Hodgkin lymphoma. Autologous stem cell transplantation was followed by relapse in every patient, and brentuximab vedotin exposure varied. The TCR sequence derives from a human donor with classical Hodgkin lymphoma. The chain joins TRBV6-5 to TRBJ1-5; D uncertain. The material was peripheral blood mononuclear cells (PBMCs), obtained before the second cycle of nivolumab. As DNA, the CDR3 is TGTGCCAGCAGTTACGAGATCAATCAGCCCCAGCATTTT. As protein: CASSYEINQPQHF.